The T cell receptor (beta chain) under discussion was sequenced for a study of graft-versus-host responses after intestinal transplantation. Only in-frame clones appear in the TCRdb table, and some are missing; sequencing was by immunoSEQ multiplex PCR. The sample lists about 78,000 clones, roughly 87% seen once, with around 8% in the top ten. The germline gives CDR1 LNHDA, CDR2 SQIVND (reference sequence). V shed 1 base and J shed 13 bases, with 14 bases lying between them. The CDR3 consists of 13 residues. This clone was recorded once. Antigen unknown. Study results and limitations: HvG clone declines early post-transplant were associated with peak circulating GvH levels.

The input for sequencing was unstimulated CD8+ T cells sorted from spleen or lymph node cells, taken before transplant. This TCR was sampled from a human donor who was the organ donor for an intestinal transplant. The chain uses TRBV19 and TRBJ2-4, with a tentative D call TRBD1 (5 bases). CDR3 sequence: CASSIVQGSGQYF. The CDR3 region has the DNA TGTGCCAGTAGTATAGTTCAGGGTTCTGGACAGTACTTC. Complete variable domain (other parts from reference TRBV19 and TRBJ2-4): DGGITQSPKYLFRKEGQNVTLSCEQNLNHDAMYWYRQDPGQGLRLIYYSQIVNDFQKGDIAEGYSVSREKKESFPLTVTSAQKNPTAFYLCASSIVQGSGQYFGAGTRLSVL.